This T cell receptor beta chain was profiled in a study of technical replicates of blood from several donors. Profiled with immunoSEQ multiplex PCR; TCRdb holds only in-frame clones, not every one. The table shows approximately 66,000 clones, with 88% occurring only once. Germline CDR1 KGHSH, CDR2 LQKENI. The CDR3 is 16 residues long. J was trimmed by 3 bases and V by 3 bases; bases with no gene match: 8. This clonotype was obtained from a human donor in good health. Some clones in this sample may be carry-over from other donors' samples. Specimen: PBMCs. The chain has TRBV18 and TRBJ1-5; 7 nucleotides agree with TRBD1. For the CDR3, the DNA is TGTGCCAGCTCACCGACACGGACAGGCGACAATCAGCCCCAGCATTTT. This encodes CASSPTRTGDNQPQHF.